These 2 T cell receptor beta chains share one sample of origin, sequenced in a study of blood T cell repertoires in COVID-19. Assay used: immunoSEQ multiplex PCR; TCRdb lists only in-frame clones, some missing. The data contain about 150,000 clones, roughly 83% of them singletons. The sequenced sample consisted of peripheral blood. These receptors all come from an older woman with COVID-19, enrolled during active disease.

CDR3 in amino acids: CASSHGDRGGGNTIYF. CDR3 coding DNA: TGCGCCAGCAGCCACGGGGACAGGGGAGGGGGAAACACCATATATTTT. This chain joins TRBV4-1 and TRBJ1-3; TRBD1 agrees at 10 bases. V was pared by 3 bases and J by 4 bases, with 6 bases of the junction left unmatched. The CDR3 has 16 residues. CDR1 and CDR2 from the germline V gene are MGHRA and YSYEKL.

The genes are TRBV3-1 (or the pseudogene TRBV3-2) and TRBJ1-2, with 8 positions matching TRBD1. The V gene's germline CDR1 is LGHDT and CDR2 YNNKEL (reference sequence). The CDR3 loop spans 14 amino acids. V was clipped by 6 bases and J by 4 bases; unmatched bases: 7. CDR3 nucleotides: TGTGCCAGCAGGAGACAGGGGATGGCCTATGGCTACACCTTC. It specifies CASRRQGMAYGYTF.